This T cell receptor (beta chain) emerged from a study of cytomegalovirus exposure and HLA in healthy donors. Turning to the study itself: Unique TCR beta sequences numbering about 100 million came from 150 million to 200 million T cells in an earlier analysis. Notes on the study in general: Earlier analysis found most TCR beta V segments productive about 87% or about 30% of the time. The study listed approximately 170 cytomegalovirus-associated TCR beta chains.

The PCR made use of 60 Vbeta and 13 Jbeta primers. TCRdb's copy holds only in-frame clones and misses some; the assay was immunoSEQ multiplex PCR. Of about 150,000 clones listed, 85% were seen once; the top ten hold 2% to 2.5%. Trimming removed 3 bases at V and 5 bases at J, with 10 bases between. Germline assignment: CDR1 KGHSH and CDR2 LQKENI. The CDR3 extends over 13 amino acids. As concerns this clone: Its antigen is not identified.

This TCR was recovered from a woman between 18 and 29 years old in good health and CMV-seronegative. The sequencing sample was made of PBMCs. This chain uses TRBV18 with TRBJ1-1; no definite D call. The CDR3 loop is CASSPQEETEAFF. The CDR3, as DNA: TGTGCCAGCTCACCCCAGGAGGAGACTGAAGCTTTCTTT.